The T cell receptor (beta chain) described here comes from a study of memory CD4+ T cells and cytomegalovirus serostatus. Study as a whole: Of the healthy Belgian adults, several were CMV seropositive and 20 to 30 seronegative. Study-level findings and limits: CD4+ memory repertoires contained about 40% of the roughly 160 reported CMV TCRbeta sequences. Suggested: most of the CMV-linked TCR signature lies in CD4+ memory cells.

Single viable CD3+CD4+CD8-CD45RO+ cells were sorted as the memory CD4+ T cells. The CDR3 is made up of 13 amino acids. The V end lost 10 bases, the J end lost 5 bases, and 14 bases lay between the germline ends. In germline, CDR1 is LNHDA, CDR2 SQIVND (reference sequence). Original processing notes: Out-of-frame sequences were removed, leaving about 2.2 million distinct TCRbeta sequences. Repertoires were generated with immunoSEQ multiplex PCR, while TCRdb's copy carries only in-frame clones and drops some. That table gives V, J and clone size, and the DNA gave D and trimming. The data show about 67,000 clones, with more than 75% seen just once and 4% to 5% held by the top ten. Points on this clone: Its target is not known.

The sample was memory CD4+ T cells from blood. This clonotype was obtained from an adult in good health and CMV-seropositive. The chain couples TRBV19 to TRBJ1-4, with D perhaps TRBD1 (5 bases). The CDR3 bases are TGTGCCACGGCGGGGGGAAGAAATGAAAAACTGTTTTTT. The encoded protein is CATAGGRNEKLFF.